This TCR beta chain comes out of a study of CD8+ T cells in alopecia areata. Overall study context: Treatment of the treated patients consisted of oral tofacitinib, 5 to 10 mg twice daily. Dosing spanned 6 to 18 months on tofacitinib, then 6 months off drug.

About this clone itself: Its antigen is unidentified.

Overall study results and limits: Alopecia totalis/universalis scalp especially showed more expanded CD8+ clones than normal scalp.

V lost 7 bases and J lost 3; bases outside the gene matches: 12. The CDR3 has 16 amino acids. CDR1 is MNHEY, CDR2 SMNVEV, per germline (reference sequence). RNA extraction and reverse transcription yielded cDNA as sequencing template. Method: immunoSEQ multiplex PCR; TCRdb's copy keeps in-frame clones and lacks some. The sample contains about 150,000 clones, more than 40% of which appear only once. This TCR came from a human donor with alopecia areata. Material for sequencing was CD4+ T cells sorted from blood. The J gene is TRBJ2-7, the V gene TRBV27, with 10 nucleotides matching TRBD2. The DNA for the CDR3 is TGTGCCAGCACCCCGCTGGGAATAGCGGGAGGCTACGAGCAGTACTTC. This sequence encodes CASTPLGIAGGYEQYF.